The present TCR beta chain was sequenced within a study of cytomegalovirus exposure and HLA in healthy donors. Germline trimming cut 4 bases from V and 0 bases from J; bases unmatched to any gene: 1. CDR3 length: 15 residues. CDR1 and CDR2 from the germline V gene are MGHDK and SYGVNS. A word on this clone: Its antigen is not known.

Vbeta (60) and Jbeta (13) primers were used in the PCR. The method was immunoSEQ multiplex PCR; TCRdb's version includes in-frame clones alone and lacks a portion of them. The table shows under 150,000 clones, with approximately 83% occurring only once. Study-level results: The records held CMV serostatus as the only immune exposure information.

This receptor was taken from a woman between 18 and 30 years old in good health and CMV-seronegative. The V and J genes are TRBV25-1 and TRBJ2-5, with TRBD1 identical over 11 bases. The source material was PBMCs. As DNA, the CDR3 is TGTGCCAGCAGTGGGGACAGGGGGTACCAAGAGACCCAGTACTTC. It specifies CASSGDRGYQETQYF. The variable domain in full, with the rest retrieved from reference TRBV25-1 and TRBJ2-5, is EADIYQTPRYLVIGTGKKITLECSQTMGHDKMYWYQQDPGMELHLIHYSYGVNSTEKGDLSSESTVSRIRTEHFPLTLESARPSHTSQYLCASSGDRGYQETQYFGPGTRLLVL.